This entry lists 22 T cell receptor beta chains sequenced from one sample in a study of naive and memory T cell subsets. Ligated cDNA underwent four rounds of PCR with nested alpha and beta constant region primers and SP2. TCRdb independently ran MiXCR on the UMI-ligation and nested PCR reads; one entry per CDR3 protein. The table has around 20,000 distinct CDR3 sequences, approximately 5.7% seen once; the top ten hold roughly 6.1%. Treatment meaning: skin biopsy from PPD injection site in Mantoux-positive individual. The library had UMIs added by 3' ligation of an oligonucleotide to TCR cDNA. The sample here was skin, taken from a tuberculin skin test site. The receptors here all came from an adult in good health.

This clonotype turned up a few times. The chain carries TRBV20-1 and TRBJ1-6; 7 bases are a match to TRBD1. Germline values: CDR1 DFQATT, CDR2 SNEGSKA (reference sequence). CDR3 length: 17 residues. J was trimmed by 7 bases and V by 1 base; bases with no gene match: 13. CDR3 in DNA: TGCAGTGCTAGAGTTCCGGGACAGAAAACGCGGAATTCACCCCTCCACTTT. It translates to CSARVPGQKTRNSPLHF.

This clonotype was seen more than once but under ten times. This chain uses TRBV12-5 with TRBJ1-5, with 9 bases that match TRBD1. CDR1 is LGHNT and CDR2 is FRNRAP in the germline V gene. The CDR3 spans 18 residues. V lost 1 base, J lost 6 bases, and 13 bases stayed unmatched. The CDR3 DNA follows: TGTGCTAGTGGTTTGGAAGATCCGGGACAGGGAAGGGGTCAGCCCCAGCATTTT. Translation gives CASGLEDPGQGRGQPQHF. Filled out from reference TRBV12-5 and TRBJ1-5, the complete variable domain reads DARVTQTPRHKVTEMGQEVTMRCQPILGHNTVFWYRQTMMQGLELLAYFRNRAPLDDSGMPKDRFSAEMPDATLATLKIQPSEPRDSAVYFCASGLEDPGQGRGQPQHFGDGTRLSIL.

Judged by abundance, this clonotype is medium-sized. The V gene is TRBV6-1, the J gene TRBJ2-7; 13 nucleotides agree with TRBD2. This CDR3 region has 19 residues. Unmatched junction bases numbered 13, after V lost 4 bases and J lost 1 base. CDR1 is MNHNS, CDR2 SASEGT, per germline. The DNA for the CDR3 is TGTGCCAGCAGTGGGACGGGACTAGCGGGAAATTCCCAATCCTACGAGCAGTACTTC. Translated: CASSGTGLAGNSQSYEQYF.

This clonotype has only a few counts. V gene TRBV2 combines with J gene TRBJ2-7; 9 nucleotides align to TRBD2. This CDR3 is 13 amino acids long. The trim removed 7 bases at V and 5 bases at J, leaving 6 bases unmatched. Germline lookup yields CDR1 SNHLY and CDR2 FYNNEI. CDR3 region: CASNSGRRDEQYF. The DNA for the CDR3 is TGTGCCAGCAATAGCGGGAGAAGAGACGAGCAGTACTTC.

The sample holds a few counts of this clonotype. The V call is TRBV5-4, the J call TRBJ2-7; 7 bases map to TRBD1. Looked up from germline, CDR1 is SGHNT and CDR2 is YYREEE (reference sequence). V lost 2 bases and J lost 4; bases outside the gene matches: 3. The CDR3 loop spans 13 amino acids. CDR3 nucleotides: TGTGCCAGCAGCTTTGGGACAGCGTACGAGCAGTACTTC. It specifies CASSFGTAYEQYF. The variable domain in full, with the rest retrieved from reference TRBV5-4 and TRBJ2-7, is ETGVTQSPTHLIKTRGQQVTLRCSSQSGHNTVSWYQQALGQGPQFIFQYYREEENGRGNFPPRFSGLQFPNYSSELNVNALELDDSALYLCASSFGTAYEQYFGPGTRLTVT.

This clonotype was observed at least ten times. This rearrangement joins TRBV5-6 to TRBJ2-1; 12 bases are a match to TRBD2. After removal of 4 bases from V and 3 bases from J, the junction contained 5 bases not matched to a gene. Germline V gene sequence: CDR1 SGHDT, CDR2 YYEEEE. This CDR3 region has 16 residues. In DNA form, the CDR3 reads TGTGCCAGCAGCACCGGGACTAGCGGGCTCTACAATGAGCAGTTCTTC. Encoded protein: CASSTGTSGLYNEQFF.

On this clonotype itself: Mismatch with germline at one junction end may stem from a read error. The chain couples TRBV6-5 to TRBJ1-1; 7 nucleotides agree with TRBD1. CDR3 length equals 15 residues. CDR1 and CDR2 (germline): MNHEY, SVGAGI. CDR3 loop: CVSRDLGTANTEAFF. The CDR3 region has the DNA TGTGTCAGCAGGGACCTCGGGACAGCGAACACTGAAGCTTTCTTT.

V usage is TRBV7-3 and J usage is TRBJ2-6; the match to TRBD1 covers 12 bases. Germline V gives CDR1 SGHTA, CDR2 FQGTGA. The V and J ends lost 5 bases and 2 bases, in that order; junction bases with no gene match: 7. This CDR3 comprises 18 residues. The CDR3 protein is CASSRAGTGGAGANVLTF. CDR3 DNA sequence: TGTGCCAGCAGCCGAGCGGGGACAGGGGGCGCTGGGGCCAACGTCCTGACTTTC. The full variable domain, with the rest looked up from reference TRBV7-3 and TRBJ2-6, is GAGVSQTPSNKVTEKGKYVELRCDPISGHTALYWYRQSLGQGPEFLIYFQGTGAADDSGLPNDRFFAVRPEGSVSTLKIQRTERGDSAVYLCASSRAGTGGAGANVLTFGAGSRLTVL.

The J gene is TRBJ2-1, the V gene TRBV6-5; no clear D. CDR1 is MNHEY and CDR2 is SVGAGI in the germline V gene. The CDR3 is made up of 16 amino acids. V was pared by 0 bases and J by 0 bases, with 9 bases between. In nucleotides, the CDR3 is TGTGCCAGCAGTTACTCTGGCCGGAGCTCCTACAATGAGCAGTTCTTC. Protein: CASSYSGRSSYNEQFF.

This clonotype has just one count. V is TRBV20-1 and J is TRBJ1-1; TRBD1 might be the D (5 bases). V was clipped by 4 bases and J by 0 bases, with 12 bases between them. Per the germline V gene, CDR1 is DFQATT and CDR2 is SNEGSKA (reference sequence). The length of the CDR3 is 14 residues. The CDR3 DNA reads TGCAGTGCTAATGGGGGAAAAGTGAACACTGAAGCTTTCTTT. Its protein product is CSANGGKVNTEAFF.

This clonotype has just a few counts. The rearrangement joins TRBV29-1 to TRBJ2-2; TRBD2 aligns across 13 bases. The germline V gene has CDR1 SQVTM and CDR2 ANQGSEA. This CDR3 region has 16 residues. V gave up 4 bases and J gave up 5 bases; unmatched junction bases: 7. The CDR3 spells CSVAWTSGSGTGELFF. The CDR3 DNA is TGCAGCGTTGCCTGGACTAGCGGGAGCGGTACCGGGGAGCTGTTTTTT.

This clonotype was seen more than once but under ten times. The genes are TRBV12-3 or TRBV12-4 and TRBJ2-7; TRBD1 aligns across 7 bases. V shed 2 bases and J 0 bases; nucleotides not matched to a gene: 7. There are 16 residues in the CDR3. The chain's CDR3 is CASSLSLGTASYEQYF. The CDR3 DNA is TGTGCCAGCAGTTTATCATTAGGGACAGCCTCCTACGAGCAGTACTTC.

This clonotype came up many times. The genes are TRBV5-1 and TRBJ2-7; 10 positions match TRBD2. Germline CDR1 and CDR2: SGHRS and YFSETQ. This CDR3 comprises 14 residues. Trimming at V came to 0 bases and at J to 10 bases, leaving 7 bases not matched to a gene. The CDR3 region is CASSLELAGSRQYF. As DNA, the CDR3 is TGCGCCAGCAGCTTGGAACTAGCGGGATCGAGACAGTACTTC.

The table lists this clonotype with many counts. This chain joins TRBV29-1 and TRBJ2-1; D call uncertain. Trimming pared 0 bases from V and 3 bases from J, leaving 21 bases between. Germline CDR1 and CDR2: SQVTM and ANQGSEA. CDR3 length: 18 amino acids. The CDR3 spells CSVEDVQITRFLYNEQFF. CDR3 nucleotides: TGCAGCGTTGAAGATGTACAGATTACTCGTTTCCTCTACAATGAGCAGTTCTTC.

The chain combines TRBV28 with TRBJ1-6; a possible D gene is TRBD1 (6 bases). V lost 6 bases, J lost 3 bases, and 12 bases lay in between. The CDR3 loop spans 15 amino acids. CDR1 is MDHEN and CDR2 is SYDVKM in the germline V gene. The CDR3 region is CASRTRDNYNSPLHF. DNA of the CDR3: TGTGCCAGCAGGACCCGGGACAACTATAATTCACCCCTCCACTTT.

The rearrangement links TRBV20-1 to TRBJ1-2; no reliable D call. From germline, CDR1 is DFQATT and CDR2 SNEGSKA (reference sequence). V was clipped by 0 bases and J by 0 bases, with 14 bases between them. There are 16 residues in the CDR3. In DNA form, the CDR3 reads TGCAGTGCTAGAGATCTACGAGATACCTCTAACTATGGCTACACCTTC. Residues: CSARDLRDTSNYGYTF.

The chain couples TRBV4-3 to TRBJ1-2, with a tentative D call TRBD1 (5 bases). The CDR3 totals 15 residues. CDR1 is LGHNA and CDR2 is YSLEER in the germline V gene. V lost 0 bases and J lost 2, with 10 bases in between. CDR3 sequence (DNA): TGCGCCAGCAGCCAAGATCGGCCAGGGAACTATGGCTACACCTTC. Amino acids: CASSQDRPGNYGYTF.

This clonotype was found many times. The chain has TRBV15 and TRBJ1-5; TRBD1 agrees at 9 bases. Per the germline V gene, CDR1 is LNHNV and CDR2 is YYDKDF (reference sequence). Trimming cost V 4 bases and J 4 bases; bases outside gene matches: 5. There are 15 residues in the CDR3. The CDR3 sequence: CATSTGTGWNQPQHF. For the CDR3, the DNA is TGTGCCACCAGCACCGGGACAGGGTGGAATCAGCCCCAGCATTTT.

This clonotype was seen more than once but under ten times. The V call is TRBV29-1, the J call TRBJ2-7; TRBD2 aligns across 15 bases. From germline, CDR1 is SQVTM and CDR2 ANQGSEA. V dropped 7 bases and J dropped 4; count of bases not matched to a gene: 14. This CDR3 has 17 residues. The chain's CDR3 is CSAEVGTSGRSSYEQYF. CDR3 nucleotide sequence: TGCAGCGCTGAGGTTGGGACTAGCGGGAGGAGTAGTTACGAGCAGTACTTC.

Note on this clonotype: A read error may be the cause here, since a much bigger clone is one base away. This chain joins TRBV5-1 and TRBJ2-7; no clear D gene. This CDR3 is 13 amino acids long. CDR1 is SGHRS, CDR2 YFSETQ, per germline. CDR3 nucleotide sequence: TGCGCCAGCGGCTTCGGCGTATCTGGAGAGCAGTACTTC. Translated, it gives CASGFGVSGEQYF.

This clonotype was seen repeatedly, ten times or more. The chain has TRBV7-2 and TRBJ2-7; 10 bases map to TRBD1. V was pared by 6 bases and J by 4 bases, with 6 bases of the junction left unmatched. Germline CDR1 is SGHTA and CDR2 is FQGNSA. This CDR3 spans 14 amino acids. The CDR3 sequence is CASRTGTGDYEQYF. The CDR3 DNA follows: TGTGCCAGCAGGACCGGGACAGGGGATTACGAGCAGTACTTC. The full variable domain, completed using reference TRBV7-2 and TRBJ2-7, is GAGVSQSPSNKVTEKGKDVELRCDPISGHTALYWYRQSLGQGLEFLIYFQGNSAPDKSGLPSDRFSAERTGGSVSTLTIQRTQQEDSAVYLCASRTGTGDYEQYFGPGTRLTVT.

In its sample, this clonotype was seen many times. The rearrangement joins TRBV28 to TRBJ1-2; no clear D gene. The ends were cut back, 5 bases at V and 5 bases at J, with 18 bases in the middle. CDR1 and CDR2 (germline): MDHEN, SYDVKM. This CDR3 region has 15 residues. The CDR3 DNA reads TGTGCCAGCAGTGATACATGGTACCCTACTTATGGCTACACCTTC. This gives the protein CASSDTWYPTYGYTF.